Listed here are 21 T cell receptor beta chains from one sample, sequenced in a study of cytotoxic CD8 clonotypes in ibrutinib-treated CLL. Assay: immunoSEQ multiplex PCR; the TCRdb copy retains only in-frame clones and omits some. The sample contains about 160,000 clones, roughly 86% of which appear only once. This specimen consisted of PBMCs, obtained after 12 months of ibrutinib treatment. These receptor sequences come from a human donor with chronic lymphocytic leukemia.

The rearrangement links TRBV2 to TRBJ2-6; 12 bases agree with TRBD1. V was clipped by 7 bases and J by 3 bases; unmatched bases: 7. Looked up from germline, CDR1 is SNHLY and CDR2 is FYNNEI. The CDR3 consists of 17 residues. This chain's CDR3 is CASTGDRGRDGANVLTF. The CDR3, as DNA: TGTGCCAGCACAGGGGACAGGGGGCGCGATGGGGCCAACGTCCTGACTTTC.

This clone was detected a few times. The chain carries TRBV7-3 and TRBJ2-2; D gene uncertain. The CDR3 is 16 residues long. Trimming took 4 bases from V and 3 from J, leaving 15 bases between them. Per the germline V gene, CDR1 is SGHTA and CDR2 is FQGTGA. The CDR3 reads CASSSFPSAYTGELFF. The CDR3, as DNA: TGTGCCAGCAGCTCATTCCCCTCAGCTTACACCGGGGAGCTGTTTTTT. The full variable domain, with the rest looked up from reference TRBV7-3 and TRBJ2-2, is GAGVSQTPSNKVTEKGKYVELRCDPISGHTALYWYRQSLGQGPEFLIYFQGTGAADDSGLPNDRFFAVRPEGSVSTLKIQRTERGDSAVYLCASSSFPSAYTGELFFGEGSRLTVL.

The rearrangement uses TRBV27 and TRBJ2-1; 7 bases are a match to TRBD2. V was pared by 7 bases and J by 7 bases, with 16 bases of the junction left unmatched. Per the germline V gene, CDR1 is MNHEY and CDR2 is SMNVEV (reference sequence). This CDR3 spans 16 amino acids. The CDR3 region has the DNA TGTGCCAGCAACGATAGGGGAGGGGTGGTTTTTAATGAGCAGTTCTTC. Its protein is CASNDRGGVVFNEQFF.

This chain uses TRBV21-1 with TRBJ2-7. TRBV21-1 is designated a pseudogene. This CDR3 spans 18 amino acids. The CDR3 here is CASSKAPRDKTTYYEQYF. DNA of the CDR3: TGTGCCAGCAGCAAAGCCCCCAGGGATAAGACTACCTACTACGAGCAGTACTTC.

The rearrangement joins TRBV27 to TRBJ1-2; 8 nucleotides match TRBD1. From germline, CDR1 is MNHEY and CDR2 SMNVEV (reference sequence). The CDR3 is 13 residues long. V lost 3 bases and J lost 5; bases outside the gene matches: 2. The CDR3 region has the DNA TGTGCCAGCAGTTTTAGACAGGGGTATGGCTACACCTTC. It is translated as CASSFRQGYGYTF.

This clone has a handful of counts. The chain combines TRBV19 with TRBJ1-2, with 12 bases matching TRBD1. The CDR3 is 15 amino acids. Germline CDR1 LNHDA, CDR2 SQIVND (reference sequence). V trimming: 10 bases; J trimming: 3 bases; junction bases outside the gene matches: 9. The CDR3 DNA follows: TGTGCCACCCGGGACAGGGGGCGTCAAGACTATGGCTACACCTTC. Its translation: CATRDRGRQDYGYTF. The variable domain in full, with the rest retrieved from reference TRBV19 and TRBJ1-2, is DGGITQSPKYLFRKEGQNVTLSCEQNLNHDAMYWYRQDPGQGLRLIYYSQIVNDFQKGDIAEGYSVSREKKESFPLTVTSAQKNPTAFYLCATRDRGRQDYGYTFGSGTRLTVV.

The chain recombines TRBV11-2 with TRBJ2-3, with 9 bases matching TRBD2. This CDR3 has 16 residues. Germline V CDR1 and CDR2: SGHAT, FQNNGV. J lost 2 bases, V lost 3 bases, and 6 bases had no gene match. CDR3 nucleotide sequence: TGTGCCAGCAGCTTGCTAGCGGGATTTTCCACAGATACGCAGTATTTT. This codes for CASSLLAGFSTDTQYF. Variable domain in full (rest from reference TRBV11-2 and TRBJ2-3): EAGVAQSPRYKIIEKRQSVAFWCNPISGHATLYWYQQILGQGPKLLIQFQNNGVVDDSQLPKDRFSAERLKGVDSTLKIQPAKLEDSAVYLCASSLLAGFSTDTQYFGPGTRLTVL.

CDR3 amino acids: CSAEREWGQYF. The CDR3 DNA follows: TGCAGCGCCGAGCGGGAGTGGGGGCAGTACTTC. V gene TRBV20-1 combines with J gene TRBJ2-7; 8 nucleotides align to TRBD2. CDR1 is DFQATT and CDR2 is SNEGSKA in the germline V gene (reference sequence). The CDR3 is 11 amino acids.

The chain couples TRBV5-8 to TRBJ1-2; no reliable D call. Germline lookup yields CDR1 SGHTS and CDR2 YDEGEE. CDR3 length: 15 residues. Trimming took off 4 bases at V and 4 bases at J, with 17 bases between the two ends. CDR3 sequence reads: CASSAGNLRSYGYTF. The CDR3 nucleotides are TGTGCCAGCAGCGCGGGGAATTTGAGGAGCTATGGCTACACCTTC.

The V and J genes are TRBV5-1 and TRBJ2-3; 11 bases line up with TRBD2. The germline V gene has CDR1 SGHRS and CDR2 YFSETQ. Germline trimming cut 5 bases from V and 2 bases from J; bases unmatched to any gene: 7. This CDR3 region has 16 residues. The CDR3 region is CASRSGTSGFTDTQYF. The CDR3 DNA sequence: TGCGCCAGCAGATCTGGGACTAGCGGCTTCACAGATACGCAGTATTTT.

V is TRBV5-1 and J is TRBJ2-3; D is possibly TRBD1 or TRBD2 (5 bases each). The CDR3 contains 13 residues. Trimming removed 0 bases at V and 6 bases at J, with 8 bases between. Germline CDR1 reads SGHRS; CDR2 reads YFSETQ. The CDR3 DNA is TGCGCCAGCAGCTTGGAATGGGGGGATACGCAGTATTTT. Its protein is CASSLEWGDTQYF.

The chain uses TRBV4-3 and TRBJ1-1; TRBD1 matches at 7 bases. CDR3 size: 14 residues. The germline V gene encodes CDR1 LGHNA and CDR2 YSLEER. V gave up 3 bases and J gave up 3 bases; unmatched junction bases: 4. The CDR3 loop is CASSHPGGDTEAFF. The CDR3 DNA reads TGCGCCAGCAGCCACCCAGGGGGGGACACTGAAGCTTTCTTT.

The chain recombines TRBV19 with TRBJ2-3; TRBD1 might be the D (6 bases). Germline V gene lookup returns CDR1 LNHDA and CDR2 SQIVND (reference sequence). CDR3 length: 13 amino acids. V dropped 7 bases and J dropped 1 base, with 9 bases sitting between them. The CDR3 here is CASKHRGTDTQYF. In nucleotides, the CDR3 is TGTGCCAGTAAACACAGGGGCACAGATACGCAGTATTTT.

This chain links TRBV20-1 with TRBJ2-7, with a weak D call TRBD2 (6 bases). The CDR3 length is 11 residues. Germline V gene sequence: CDR1 DFQATT, CDR2 SNEGSKA (reference sequence). The V end lost 6 bases, the J end lost 12 bases, and 18 bases lay between the germline ends. In DNA, the CDR3 is TGCAGTGCCGTTGACAGACCCGGGGGGTACTTC. Its translation is CSAVDRPGGYF.

The gene calls are TRBV5-5 and TRBJ2-1; no firm D call. Germline CDR1 is SGHKS and CDR2 is YYEKEE (reference sequence). Trimming pared 4 bases from V and 10 bases from J, leaving 12 bases between. The CDR3 runs to 12 residues. CDR3 protein: CASSQEIGEQFF. CDR3 in DNA: TGTGCCAGCAGCCAGGAAATAGGGGAGCAGTTCTTC.

The chain joins TRBV28 to TRBJ2-7, with D unresolved. V was trimmed by 6 bases and J by 1 base, leaving 10 bases between them. Germline V gives CDR1 MDHEN, CDR2 SYDVKM. The CDR3 has 13 residues. The DNA for the CDR3 is TGTGCCAGCAGCAGAGGTGGGTCCTACGAGCAGTACTTC. It encodes CASSRGGSYEQYF.

The chain uses TRBV5-1 and TRBJ1-5, with a tentative D call TRBD1 (5 bases). Trimming shortened V by 1 base and J by 2 bases, and 10 bases separated the two germline ends. Germline CDR1 reads SGHRS; CDR2 reads YFSETQ. This CDR3 contains 15 residues. The CDR3, as DNA: TGCGCCAGCAGCTTGAGTGGAGGGGGCAATCAGCCCCAGCATTTT. Protein product: CASSLSGGGNQPQHF.

This clone was found many times. V and J are TRBV10-3 and TRBJ2-3; D might be TRBD1 (6 bases). V lost 11 bases and J 2 bases, leaving 17 bases between the germline ends. Germline V gene lookup returns CDR1 ENHRY and CDR2 SYGVKD. The CDR3 is 14 amino acids. CDR3 region: CAVRRAGDTDTQYF. Written as DNA, the CDR3 is TGTGCCGTACGCCGAGCAGGGGACACAGATACGCAGTATTTT.

V and J are TRBV6-5 and TRBJ1-1; tentative D call: TRBD1 (5 bases). Germline CDR1 reads MNHEY; CDR2 reads SVGAGI. V dropped 5 bases and J dropped 6 bases, with 16 bases sitting between them. There are 14 residues in the CDR3. CDR3 amino acids: CASSPTGGFAEAFF. The CDR3 DNA follows: TGTGCCAGCAGTCCCACAGGCGGGTTCGCTGAAGCTTTCTTT.

This clone has ten or more counts. This chain connects TRBV6-1 to TRBJ2-4; 8 bases are shared with TRBD2. V shed 1 base and J 8 bases; nucleotides not matched to a gene: 4. The CDR3 has 14 amino acids. Germline V CDR1 and CDR2: MNHNS, SASEGT. Written as DNA, the CDR3 is TGTGCCAGCAGTGAAGTCGCACTAGCGGACATTCAGTACTTC. Its protein product is CASSEVALADIQYF.

This rearrangement joins TRBV5-6 to TRBJ2-4; possible D gene TRBD1, 6 bases. Germline CDR1 SGHDT, CDR2 YYEEEE. The CDR3 length is 16 residues. V was shortened by 2 bases and J by 0 bases, with 12 bases between the two germline ends. The CDR3 reads CASSFGQRVAKNIQYF. The CDR3 coding sequence is TGTGCCAGCAGCTTCGGACAGAGAGTAGCCAAAAACATTCAGTACTTC.